Detailed here is one T cell receptor beta chain. Antigen specificity is unknown. This record comes from a study of blood T cells in healthy people across ages. Study-wide results and caveats: Reliance upon unsorted PBMCs precluded definitive naive versus antigen-experienced comparison.

Combining a sample-barcoded 5' primer with a J-beta primer mix, a second PCR ran for about 7 to 12 cycles. A template-switch adaptor that had 12 random nucleotides put a tag on each cDNA molecule. TCRdb re-called the 5' RACE reads through MiXCR, storing one row per CDR3 protein. Here the sample spans about 770,000 distinct CDR3 sequences, roughly 44% being singletons. J gave up 4 bases and V 3 bases, and 1 base lay outside the gene matches. CDR3 length equals 13 residues. The study drew donors from healthy Caucasian individuals in Russia aged 6 to 90. It was around 10 milliliters of peripheral blood that were drawn from each donor.

V gene TRBV12-3 or TRBV12-4 combines with J gene TRBJ1-2, with 8 bases identical to TRBD1. The specimen sequenced was blood. This TCR was sampled from a man aged 55 to 69 in good health. The DNA for the CDR3 is TGTGCCAGCAGTTTGGACAGGGTCTATGGCTACACCTTC. Its protein product is CASSLDRVYGYTF.